The rows below give T cell receptor beta chains drawn from one sample of a study of blood T cell repertoires in COVID-19. Profiling relied on immunoSEQ multiplex PCR, and the TCRdb table lists in-frame clones only, not all of them. This table has 100,000 to 150,000 clones, roughly 90% appearing once. The sequencing sample was made of peripheral blood. Receptors originate from a woman of 80 years or more with acute or convalescent COVID-19. The CDR3 runs from the conserved cysteine through the conserved F or W. The D gene is left open where the match is weak. The size of a clone is reported for some rows only, either as once, few or many, or as a class for expanded clones.

length: 15
J: TRBJ1-5
V: TRBV7-8
D: TRBD1
size: NA
CDR3: CASSGRQGSGQPQHF
DNA: TGTGCCAGCAGCGGGCGACAGGGGTCGGGTCAGCCCCAGCATTTT

length: 14
J: TRBJ1-1
V: TRBV4-2
D: NA
size: NA
CDR3: CASSLETGYTEAFF
DNA: TGTGCCAGCAGCCTGGAAACAGGGTACACTGAAGCTTTCTTT

length: 12
J: TRBJ1-2
V: TRBV25-1
D: NA
size: NA
CDR3: CASRVEAGGYTF
DNA: TGTGCCAGCAGGGTTGAGGCTGGTGGCTACACCTTC

length: 13
J: TRBJ2-7
V: TRBV6-6
D: NA
size: NA
CDR3: CASSAEVAYEQYF
DNA: TGTGCCAGCAGCGCGGAGGTGGCCTACGAGCAGTACTTC

length: 14
J: TRBJ1-5
V: TRBV5-4
D: NA
size: NA
CDR3: CASSIRPGNQPQHF
DNA: TGTGCCAGCAGCATCCGTCCTGGCAATCAGCCCCAGCATTTT

length: 15
J: TRBJ1-6
V: TRBV11-2
D: NA
size: once
CDR3: CASSLEALGGSPLHF
DNA: TGTGCCAGCAGCTTAGAGGCCCTAGGAGGTTCACCCCTCCACTTT

length: 15
J: TRBJ1-1
V: TRBV19
D: TRBD1
size: NA
CDR3: CASRGQGARYTEAFF
DNA: TGTGCCAGTAGGGGACAGGGGGCGCGATACACTGAAGCTTTCTTT

length: 13
J: TRBJ1-1
V: TRBV7-9
D: NA
size: NA
CDR3: CASSSRQDTEAFF
DNA: TGTGCCAGCAGCTCCAGACAAGACACTGAAGCTTTCTTT

length: 15
J: TRBJ1-2
V: TRBV19
D: NA
size: NA
CDR3: CASKDRRTQEGGYTF
DNA: TGTGCCAGTAAGGATCGACGCACACAGGAAGGTGGCTACACCTTC

length: 16
J: TRBJ1-1
V: TRBV2
D: NA
size: NA
CDR3: CASSVLRGGVNTEAFF
DNA: TGTGCCAGCAGTGTCCTGAGGGGGGGCGTGAACACTGAAGCTTTCTTT

length: 13
J: TRBJ1-1
V: TRBV6-1
D: NA
size: once
CDR3: CASKVRLNTEAFF
DNA: TGTGCCAGCAAAGTGCGTCTGAACACTGAAGCTTTCTTT

length: 18
J: TRBJ2-4
V: TRBV24-1
D: TRBD1
size: NA
CDR3: CATSDPGQAPFAKNIQYF
DNA: TGTGCCACCAGTGACCCGGGACAGGCCCCGTTTGCCAAAAACATTCAGTACTTC

length: 13
J: TRBJ2-7
V: TRBV14
D: NA
size: NA
CDR3: CASSQGGAGEQYF
DNA: TGTGCCAGCAGCCAAGGGGGCGCGGGGGAGCAGTACTTC

length: 16
J: TRBJ2-1
V: TRBV9
D: TRBD2
size: NA
CDR3: CASSARLASSYNEQFF
DNA: TGTGCCAGCAGCGCTAGACTAGCGAGCTCCTACAATGAGCAGTTCTTC

length: 18
J: TRBJ2-1
V: TRBV5-1
D: TRBD2
size: NA
CDR3: CASSSRTSGPGSYNEQFF
DNA: TGCGCCAGCAGCTCTAGGACTAGCGGACCTGGCTCCTACAATGAGCAGTTCTTC

length: 18
J: TRBJ1-2
V: TRBV5-4
D: TRBD1
size: NA
CDR3: CASSLAAGTGVWSYGYTF
DNA: TGTGCCAGCAGCTTGGCCGCCGGGACAGGGGTATGGAGCTATGGCTACACCTTC

length: 14
J: TRBJ2-1
V: TRBV24-1
D: TRBD1
size: NA
CDR3: CATGQAGSYNEQFF
DNA: TGTGCCACCGGACAGGCGGGCTCCTACAATGAGCAGTTCTTC

length: 15
J: TRBJ2-1
V: TRBV6-5
D: TRBD2
size: NA
CDR3: CASVLTSGRGNEQFF
DNA: TGTGCCAGCGTTTTAACTAGCGGGAGGGGAAATGAGCAGTTCTTC

length: 16
J: TRBJ1-2
V: TRBV3-1/TRBV3-2
D: TRBD1
size: NA
CDR3: CASSQSIGGALYGYTF
DNA: TGTGCCAGCAGCCAATCTATAGGGGGCGCCCTCTATGGCTACACCTTC

length: 15
J: TRBJ2-5
V: TRBV20-1
D: TRBD2
size: NA
CDR3: CSASGLAGGGETQYF
DNA: TGCAGTGCTAGTGGACTAGCGGGGGGTGGTGAGACCCAGTACTTC

length: 16
J: TRBJ2-1
V: TRBV14
D: TRBD2
size: NA
CDR3: CASSRLASGAYNEQFF
DNA: TGTGCCAGCAGCCGGTTGGCTAGCGGGGCCTACAATGAGCAGTTCTTC

length: 17
J: TRBJ1-2
V: TRBV27
D: TRBD1
size: NA
CDR3: CASSFRPDRGPSYGYTF
DNA: TGTGCCAGCAGTTTCCGCCCGGACAGGGGGCCTTCCTATGGCTACACCTTC

length: 12
J: TRBJ2-1
V: TRBV10-3
D: NA
size: NA
CDR3: CATEGDHNEQFF
DNA: TGTGCCACCGAGGGGGACCACAATGAGCAGTTCTTC

length: 15
J: TRBJ1-4
V: TRBV4-2
D: TRBD1
size: NA
CDR3: CASSVQGATNEKLFF
DNA: TGTGCCAGCAGCGTACAGGGGGCAACTAATGAAAAACTGTTTTTT

length: 15
J: TRBJ2-5
V: TRBV5-4
D: TRBD2
size: NA
CDR3: CASSSGTSGGKTQYF
DNA: TGTGCCAGCAGCTCCGGGACTAGCGGGGGAAAGACCCAGTACTTC

length: 14
J: TRBJ1-1
V: TRBV5-1
D: TRBD1
size: NA
CDR3: CASSLRADRVWAFF
DNA: TGCGCCAGCAGCCTTAGGGCAGACAGGGTGTGGGCTTTCTTT

length: 14
J: TRBJ1-2
V: TRBV13
D: TRBD1
size: once
CDR3: CASSLWGQNYGYTF
DNA: TGTGCCAGCAGCTTATGGGGACAGAACTATGGCTACACCTTC

length: 14
J: TRBJ2-3
V: TRBV19
D: NA
size: NA
CDR3: CASRTQRGTDTQYF
DNA: TGTGCCAGTAGGACGCAGAGGGGCACAGATACGCAGTATTTT

length: 14
J: TRBJ1-1
V: TRBV6-6
D: NA
size: NA
CDR3: CASRNSRSNTEAFF
DNA: TGTGCCAGCAGAAACAGTAGATCGAACACTGAAGCTTTCTTT

length: 14
J: TRBJ1-2
V: TRBV5-6
D: TRBD1
size: NA
CDR3: CASSGTGGSFGYTF
DNA: TGTGCCAGCAGCGGGACAGGGGGCTCTTTTGGCTACACCTTC

length: 16
J: TRBJ1-2
V: TRBV28
D: NA
size: NA
CDR3: CASSLYRDGRNYGYTF
DNA: TGTGCCAGCAGTTTATACAGGGACGGACGTAACTATGGCTACACCTTC

length: 15
J: TRBJ1-1
V: TRBV4-2
D: TRBD1
size: NA
CDR3: CASSQPTGGPTEAFF
DNA: TGTGCCAGCAGCCAACCTACAGGGGGCCCCACTGAAGCTTTCTTT

length: 13
J: TRBJ1-4
V: TRBV7-2
D: TRBD1
size: NA
CDR3: CASSKGQMEKLFF
DNA: TGTGCCAGCAGTAAGGGACAGATGGAAAAACTGTTTTTT

length: 16
J: TRBJ1-6
V: TRBV4-1
D: NA
size: once
CDR3: CASSQEGLNNNSPLHF
DNA: TGCGCCAGCAGCCAAGAGGGACTGAATAATAATTCACCCCTCCACTTT

length: 16
J: TRBJ2-1
V: TRBV6-1
D: NA
size: NA
CDR3: CASSEPQRPRYNEQFF
DNA: TGTGCCAGCAGTGAACCTCAGCGGCCCCGCTACAATGAGCAGTTCTTC

length: 17
J: TRBJ1-5
V: TRBV3-1/TRBV3-2
D: NA
size: NA
CDR3: CASSQESSGKGNQPQHF
DNA: TGTGCCAGCAGCCAAGAATCGTCGGGGAAGGGCAATCAGCCCCAGCATTTT

length: 13
J: TRBJ1-3
V: TRBV6-5
D: NA
size: once
CDR3: CASRAGAGNTIYF
DNA: TGTGCCAGCAGGGCAGGGGCTGGAAACACCATATATTTT

length: 17
J: TRBJ1-5
V: TRBV13
D: NA
size: NA
CDR3: CASSLGGGPSGNQPQHF
DNA: TGTGCCAGCAGCTTAGGCGGGGGACCCTCCGGCAATCAGCCCCAGCATTTT

length: 15
J: TRBJ1-1
V: TRBV5-6
D: NA
size: NA
CDR3: CASLAGGWGNTEAFF
DNA: TGTGCCAGCCTAGCGGGGGGCTGGGGGAACACTGAAGCTTTCTTT

length: 16
J: TRBJ1-6
V: TRBV10-3
D: TRBD1
size: NA
CDR3: CAISESRTGSNSPLHF
DNA: TGTGCCATCAGTGAGTCGAGGACAGGGTCTAATTCACCCCTCCACTTT

length: 15
J: TRBJ2-3
V: TRBV5-1
D: TRBD1
size: NA
CDR3: CASSSTGASTDTQYF
DNA: TGCGCCAGCAGCTCGACAGGGGCCAGCACAGATACGCAGTATTTT

length: 16
J: TRBJ1-5
V: TRBV6-6
D: NA
size: NA
CDR3: CASSPRVLRGNQPQHF
DNA: TGTGCCAGCAGTCCCCGTGTCCTGCGCGGGAATCAGCCCCAGCATTTT

length: 15
J: TRBJ1-1
V: TRBV19
D: NA
size: NA
CDR3: CASSPRAGVRIEAFF
DNA: TGTGCCAGTAGTCCCCGGGCAGGGGTAAGAATTGAAGCTTTCTTT